The rows below give T cell receptor beta chains drawn from one sample of a study of blood T cell repertoires in COVID-19. Assay used: immunoSEQ multiplex PCR; TCRdb lists only in-frame clones, some missing. The sample lists just under 150,000 clones; approximately 88% were seen once. The specimen sequenced was peripheral blood. All receptors derive from a woman between 45 and 65 years old with acute or convalescent COVID-19. CDR3s include the opening cysteine and the closing phenylalanine or tryptophan.

j_call v_call cdr3_aa
TRBJ1-2 TRBV27 CASSPGGRGHYGYTF
TRBJ2-5 TRBV5-1 CASSLASETQYF
TRBJ2-5 TRBV24-1 CATGTSAQETQYF
TRBJ2-1 TRBV11-3 CASSFGINEQFF
TRBJ2-1 TRBV19 CASSGRNEQFF
TRBJ2-5 TRBV27 CASSFEFSGETQYF
TRBJ1-1 TRBV30 CAWSKPRLADRGKNTEAFF
TRBJ2-3 TRBV9 CASSVGDRGTDTQYF
TRBJ1-1 TRBV10-2 CASSEEMSEAFF
TRBJ2-2 TRBV4-1 CASSQEFQGYTGELFF
TRBJ2-2 TRBV5-1 CASSSDSLAGGELFF
TRBJ2-7 TRBV12-3/TRBV12-4 CATRQGGYEQYF
TRBJ2-3 TRBV5-1 CASSGGGVTTDTQYF
TRBJ1-2 TRBV7-3 CASSFDRALGYTF
TRBJ1-1 TRBV7-8 CASSRVRGGQRDTEAFF
TRBJ2-2 TRBV6-5 CASSYSTSGNTGELFF
TRBJ2-1 TRBV6-5 CASKEGTVDEQFF
TRBJ1-2 TRBV12-3/TRBV12-4 CASSLGLTPGYTF
TRBJ2-3 TRBV7-9 CASSLGPRQGASTDTQYF
TRBJ1-2 TRBV5-1 CASSLGDREYGYTF
TRBJ2-3 TRBV15 CATSTRAPSGDTQYF
TRBJ1-1 TRBV7-9 CASSFTEGPEAFF
TRBJ1-6 TRBV19 CASSQASSYNSPLHF
TRBJ1-4 TRBV28 CASRLARGKLFF
TRBJ2-2 TRBV6-4 CASSARTGYTGELFF
TRBJ1-1 TRBV2 CASSPDRGAFF
TRBJ2-3 TRBV6-5 CASRAGPRADTQYF
TRBJ1-4 TRBV30 CAWSRDSNEKLFF
TRBJ2-7 TRBV10-1 CASSESGAARYEQYF
TRBJ1-6 TRBV9 CASSVTVGANSPLHF
TRBJ2-7 TRBV19 CASSMSLAYEQYF
TRBJ2-7 TRBV10-2 CASSRRTSGDFSYEQYF
TRBJ1-1 TRBV11-1 CASSLERTANTEAFF
TRBJ2-1 TRBV9 CASSERQGESSYNEQFF
TRBJ2-3 TRBV7-9 CASSLWRERTDTQYF
TRBJ1-1 TRBV27 CASSLSAQGGTEAFF
TRBJ2-3 TRBV30 CGSSGGFADTQYF
TRBJ1-1 TRBV27 CASSLSGTGDTEAFF
TRBJ2-3 TRBV20-1 CSVNREDTQYF
TRBJ2-7 TRBV9 CASSVSSYEQYF
TRBJ1-4 TRBV5-1 CASSTYPQGQSAGEKLFF
TRBJ1-1 TRBV7-6 CASSLLTGGTEAFF
TRBJ2-4 TRBV11-2 CASSLVSGVTTKNIQYF
TRBJ2-3 TRBV7-9 CASSSGQYTQYF
TRBJ1-5 TRBV1 CTSSQGSQNQPQHF